The 18 T cell receptor beta chains below all came from one sample that was sequenced in a study of cytomegalovirus exposure and HLA in healthy donors. PCR primers comprised 60 Vbeta and 13 Jbeta primers. Some clones are missing from TCRdb's copy, which holds only in-frame ones; the method was immunoSEQ multiplex PCR. The sample has approximately 150,000 clones; roughly four fifths are singletons. The sequencing input was PBMCs. Source of these receptors: a male donor in good health and CMV-seronegative.

This clone was counted a single time. Mismatch with germline at one junction end may stem from a read error. V and J are TRBV7-9 and TRBJ1-3; D gene uncertain. Looked up from germline, CDR1 is SEHNR and CDR2 is FQNEAQ (reference sequence). The CDR3 covers 12 residues. CDR3 residues: CSSSFDQATIYF. The CDR3, as DNA: TGTTCCAGCAGCTTTGATCAGGCTACCATATATTTT.

The chain recombines TRBV19 with TRBJ2-1; 8 bases agree with TRBD2. The CDR3 sequence is 16 residues long. The J segment lost 5 bases and the V segment lost 1 base, leaving 7 bases of the junction unmatched. The germline gives CDR1 LNHDA, CDR2 SQIVND (reference sequence). The CDR3: CASSIAAGGWDNEQFF. The CDR3 coding sequence is TGTGCCAGTAGTATAGCGGCGGGAGGATGGGACAATGAGCAGTTCTTC.

V is TRBV7-2 and J is TRBJ1-5; D perhaps matches TRBD1 (5 bases). This CDR3 has 15 amino acids. Trimming removed 7 bases at V and 0 bases at J, with 13 bases between. Germline V gene lookup returns CDR1 SGHTA and CDR2 FQGNSA. CDR3 coding DNA: TGTGCCAGCACCCCTGACAGTTATAGCAATCAGCCCCAGCATTTT. The encoded protein is CASTPDSYSNQPQHF.

The chain uses TRBV25-1 and TRBJ2-1; the D gene is possibly TRBD1 (6 bases). The CDR3 loop spans 16 amino acids. V dropped 6 bases and J dropped 0 bases, with 15 bases sitting between them. The germline V gene encodes CDR1 MGHDK and CDR2 SYGVNS. As DNA, the CDR3 is TGTGCCAGCAGGGCTTGGACAGCAGGCTCCTACAATGAGCAGTTCTTC. It specifies CASRAWTAGSYNEQFF. Supplemented by reference TRBV25-1 and TRBJ2-1, the full variable domain reads EADIYQTPRYLVIGTGKKITLECSQTMGHDKMYWYQQDPGMELHLIHYSYGVNSTEKGDLSSESTVSRIRTEHFPLTLESARPSHTSQYLCASRAWTAGSYNEQFFGPGTRLTVL.

Notes on this clone: As the CDR3 is not closed by the conserved phenylalanine or tryptophan, this likely results from a read error. CDR3 nucleotide sequence: TGTGCCAGCAGCTTAGGGACAGGGAGTCATTCACCCCTCCACCTT. Its translation is CASSLGTGSHSPLHL. The chain uses TRBV7-2 and TRBJ1-6, with 8 bases matching TRBD1. After removal of 1 base from V and 8 bases from J, the junction contained 4 bases not matched to a gene. The germline gives CDR1 SGHTA, CDR2 FQGNSA. The CDR3 runs 15 residues.

The V call is TRBV5-1, the J call TRBJ2-2; 15 nucleotides line up with TRBD2. V dropped 3 bases and J dropped 4; count of bases not matched to a gene: 4. Germline CDR1 and CDR2: SGHRS and YFSETQ. The CDR3 is 17 residues long. The CDR3 DNA reads TGCGCCAGCAGCTGGGGACTAGCGGGAGGCGGCACCGGGGAGCTGTTTTTT. It translates to CASSWGLAGGGTGELFF.

In its sample, this clone was seen once. This chain joins TRBV10-3 and TRBJ2-7; D gene unclear. This CDR3 comprises 14 residues. Trimming took 3 bases from V and 0 from J, leaving 9 bases between them. The V gene's germline CDR1 is ENHRY and CDR2 SYGVKD. The CDR3 sequence: CAISESPSSYEQYF. The CDR3, as DNA: TGTGCCATCAGTGAAAGCCCGAGCTCCTACGAGCAGTACTTC.

V gene TRBV19 combines with J gene TRBJ1-3; 8 bases are shared with TRBD1. This CDR3 contains 15 residues. Trimming at V came to 8 bases and at J to 4 bases, leaving 10 bases not matched to a gene. CDR1 LNHDA and CDR2 SQIVND come from the germline V gene (reference sequence). The CDR3 loop reads CASGFDRGGGNTIYF. The CDR3 DNA sequence: TGTGCCAGTGGTTTCGACAGGGGCGGAGGAAACACCATATATTTT.

The CDR3 coding sequence is TGTGCCAGCAGGTTACAGGGTACCGGCACAGATACGCAGTATTTT. It specifies CASRLQGTGTDTQYF. The chain employs TRBV2 and TRBJ2-3; weak D call: TRBD1 (6 bases). V lost 6 bases and J lost 1, with 14 bases in between. The length of the CDR3 is 15 residues. Per the germline V gene, CDR1 is SNHLY and CDR2 is FYNNEI.

The chain recombines TRBV6-1 with TRBJ2-1, with 10 bases matching TRBD2. Germline lookup yields CDR1 MNHNS and CDR2 SASEGT. Losses at the gene ends were 2 bases for V and 13 bases for J; bases not matched to a gene: 11. CDR3 length: 15 residues. CDR3 protein: CASSELSGGGCEQFF. In DNA, the CDR3 is TGTGCCAGCAGTGAATTGAGCGGGGGGGGTTGCGAACAGTTCTTC.

This chain joins TRBV29-1 and TRBJ2-7; D not certain. The V gene's germline CDR1 is SQVTM and CDR2 ANQGSEA. The CDR3 loop spans 12 amino acids. The V end lost 1 base, the J end lost 2 bases, and 6 bases lay between the germline ends. In DNA, the CDR3 is TGCAGCGTTGAAGGGGCAACCTACGAGCAGTACTTC. Its translation is CSVEGATYEQYF.

This clone was observed a handful of times. The chain joins TRBV6-5 to TRBJ2-5; TRBD1 matches 9 bases. V was clipped by 2 bases and J by 4 bases; unmatched bases: 2. There are 14 residues in the CDR3. Per germline, CDR1 MNHEY and CDR2 SVGAGI. CDR3 region: CASSYTGGLETQYF. CDR3 nucleotide sequence: TGTGCCAGCAGTTACACAGGGGGCTTAGAGACCCAGTACTTC.

The rearrangement links TRBV7-2 to TRBJ2-3; no definite D call. Trimming pared 5 bases from V and 7 bases from J, leaving 10 bases between. From germline, CDR1 is SGHTA and CDR2 FQGNSA. This CDR3 comprises 12 residues. CDR3 amino acids: CASSRGGNTQYF. The CDR3 DNA is TGTGCCAGCAGCCGAGGTGGAAATACGCAGTATTTT.

The V and J genes are TRBV5-1 and TRBJ2-1; D call uncertain. The CDR3 covers 13 residues. V was cut by 4 bases and J by 5 bases, with 10 bases left in between. Germline V gives CDR1 SGHRS, CDR2 YFSETQ. In DNA, the CDR3 is TGCGCCAGCAGCCTCTCCACAAACAATGAGCAGTTCTTC. Translating gives CASSLSTNNEQFF.

The CDR3: CASSPGPGPYNEQFF. CDR3 DNA: TGTGCCAGTAGTCCCGGACCAGGGCCCTACAATGAGCAGTTCTTC. The J gene is TRBJ2-1, the V gene TRBV19, with D possibly matching TRBD1 (5 bases). The length of the CDR3 is 15 residues. Trimming left V 5 bases short and J 2 bases short, with 13 bases between. Germline lookup yields CDR1 LNHDA and CDR2 SQIVND (reference sequence).

The chain employs TRBV5-1 and TRBJ1-1, with 10 bases aligning to TRBD1. The CDR3 totals 16 residues. The junction had 11 bases not matched to a gene; V was cut back by 4 bases and J by 5 bases. Germline V lookup: CDR1 SGHRS, CDR2 YFSETQ. In DNA form, the CDR3 reads TGCGCCAGCAGCCCAAAATCCGGGACAGGGGCTACTGAAGCTTTCTTT. The encoded protein is CASSPKSGTGATEAFF.

The CDR3 loop reads CASSWVDRGNTEAFF. CDR3 nucleotide sequence: TGTGCCAGCAGCTGGGTGGACAGGGGGAACACTGAAGCTTTCTTT. V usage is TRBV5-6 and J usage is TRBJ1-1; 9 positions agree with TRBD1. Germline V gene sequence: CDR1 SGHDT, CDR2 YYEEEE. The CDR3 loop spans 15 amino acids. Unmatched junction bases numbered 4, after V lost 3 bases and J lost 1 base.

In DNA form, the CDR3 reads TGCGCCAGCAGCCAATATCCCGGGACAGCCTATGGCTACACCTTC. Protein sequence: CASSQYPGTAYGYTF. The rearrangement links TRBV4-3 to TRBJ1-2; 7 bases fit TRBD1. Germline V gene sequence: CDR1 LGHNA, CDR2 YSLEER. Germline trimming cut 2 bases from V and 4 bases from J; bases unmatched to any gene: 7. This CDR3 has 15 residues.